This T cell receptor (beta chain) was identified in a study of T cell responses to AZD1222 COVID-19 vaccine. Study observations and caveats: Epitopes outside B.1.351 and B.1.1.7 mutated regions reportedly drew nearly half of spike TCRs. Donors skewed white British and female; clonal diversity was possibly underestimated.

It was second doses at about 4 or about 12 weeks that were pooled. CDR1 and CDR2 (germline): SGHTA, FQGNSA. The CDR3 has 14 residues. V lost 4 bases to trimming and J lost 4 bases, with 11 bases between them. In the case of this clone: Its specificity is not known.

The protocol was immunoSEQ multiplex PCR, while the TCRdb copy is restricted to in-frame clones and leaves out a portion. This table holds tens of thousands of clones, roughly 90% found once. The chain is built from TRBV7-2 and TRBJ1-3; TRBD1 is a possible D gene (5 bases). Material: peripheral blood, obtained 28 days after the second AZD1222 dose. The TCR comes from an adult who received the AZD1222 COVID-19 vaccine. In DNA form, the CDR3 reads TGTGCCAGCAGCTCTCCCGGGGGAGGAAACACCATATATTTT. It encodes CASSSPGGGNTIYF.